This T cell receptor beta chain was observed in a study of CD8 T cells in ankylosing spondylitis. This clonotype has at least ten counts. Its matching antigen is unknown. The CDR3 runs to 14 residues. The V gene's germline CDR1 is SGHRS and CDR2 YFSETQ. With 0 bases removed from V and 3 bases from J, the gap between germline ends came to 8 bases. Broader study findings: Matched ankylosing spondylitis synovial fluid reportedly contained a significantly enriched population of disease-linked clones. With a CD8+ phenotype, disease-linked clones were relatively rare in peripheral blood. Ankylosing spondylitis blood appeared to carry a characteristic TCR beta motif of seven to nine highly homologous variants.

Quantitative molecular-barcoded 5'-RACE generated the TCR beta libraries. One entry per CDR3 protein, called by TCRdb with MiXCR from the 5' RACE reads. The sample includes some 120,000 distinct CDR3 sequences, approximately 13% seen only once; the top ten take about 2.7%. This rearrangement joins TRBV5-1 to TRBJ2-3, with D uncertain. The sample comprised blood, either unsorted or a sorted T cell fraction (not recorded which). The clonotype comes from a female donor with ankylosing spondylitis or in good health (not recorded which). CDR3 region: CASSLEARTDTQYF. The CDR3, as DNA: TGCGCCAGCAGCTTGGAAGCTAGAACAGATACGCAGTATTTT.